This TCR beta chain originates from a study of blood T cell repertoires in COVID-19. Overall study context: From T cells, B-cell-depleted T cells, or PBMCs came the material, which was cDNA or gDNA.

Some clones are missing from TCRdb's copy, which holds only in-frame ones; the method was immunoSEQ multiplex PCR. The repertoire includes about 260,000 clones, roughly 90% of them detected once, and roughly 2% sits in the top ten. The CDR3 totals 15 residues. Per germline, CDR1 DFQATT and CDR2 SNEGSKA (reference sequence). The V gene end was trimmed by 3 bases and the J gene end by 7 bases; junction bases not matched to a gene: 12. Sequences were obtained from peripheral blood. The sequence was collected from a woman aged 45 to 65 who had recovered from COVID-19. This chain links TRBV20-1 with TRBJ2-1, with 7 bases that match TRBD1. The CDR3 DNA reads as TGCAGTGCTAGTCCCCCGGACAGGCCGAATAATGAGCAGTTCTTC. Amino acids: CSASPPDRPNNEQFF.